This passage covers 23 T cell receptor beta chains from one sample sequenced in a study of T cells in Graves' hyperthyroidism and ophthalmopathy. Amplified regions were TCR beta CDR3 sequences from RNA transcripts. When the TCR CDR3 underwent first-round RT-PCR, the HTBI primer set was used. TCRdb called the multiplex PCR reads again in MiXCR, with one record for every CDR3 protein. The sample consists of hundreds of thousands of distinct CDR3 sequences, approximately 14% of them appearing once. Specimen: blood. The source of these receptors is a woman between 18 and 29 years old with Graves' hyperthyroidism.

Ten or more counts support this clonotype. The V and J genes are TRBV7-9 and TRBJ2-1; D ambiguous. V was pared by 1 base and J by 5 bases, with 12 bases between. This CDR3 has 15 residues. Looked up from germline, CDR1 is SEHNR and CDR2 is FQNEAQ (reference sequence). In nucleotides, the CDR3 is TGTGCCAGCAGCTTAGTGGGTACAGCTAACAATGAGCAGTTCTTC. It yields the protein CASSLVGTANNEQFF.

The chain combines TRBV30 with TRBJ2-7, with D uncertain. CDR1 and CDR2 from the germline V gene are GTSNPN and SVGIG (reference sequence). V was cut by 0 bases and J by 2 bases, with 11 bases left in between. The CDR3 has 14 residues. DNA for the CDR3: TGTGCCTGGAGTGTTGGTGGAGTGCCCTACGAGCAGTACTTC. Amino acids: CAWSVGGVPYEQYF.

This clonotype was counted many times. V usage is TRBV30 and J usage is TRBJ2-2; D gene ambiguous. The CDR3 consists of 13 residues. Germline CDR1 is GTSNPN and CDR2 is SVGIG (reference sequence). The V and J ends lost 1 base and 4 bases respectively, with 7 bases between them. The CDR3 loop reads CAWSGQTTGELFF. CDR3 bases: TGTGCCTGGAGTGGCCAGACCACCGGGGAGCTGTTTTTT.

This clonotype was picked up many times. The gene calls are TRBV20-1 and TRBJ2-1, with TRBD2 matching over 9 bases. The trim removed 2 bases at V and 3 bases at J, leaving 2 bases unmatched. The CDR3 has 14 residues. Germline CDR1 is DFQATT and CDR2 is SNEGSKA (reference sequence). In DNA, the CDR3 is TGCAGTGCTAGACCTAGCGGGAACTACAATGAGCAGTTCTTC. Protein product: CSARPSGNYNEQFF.

There are many counts of this clonotype. The gene calls are TRBV30 and TRBJ2-1, with a possible D match to TRBD2 (5 bases). V was shortened by 4 bases and J by 3 bases, with 10 bases between the two germline ends. The germline V gene has CDR1 GTSNPN and CDR2 SVGIG (reference sequence). The CDR3 runs to 13 residues. The CDR3 DNA is TGTGCCTGGAACCTAGCCAGCTACAATGAGCAGTTCTTC. The encoded protein is CAWNLASYNEQFF.

V gene TRBV30 combines with J gene TRBJ2-2, with D possibly being TRBD1 (6 bases). CDR3 length: 15 residues. Germline-derived CDR1 and CDR2 are GTSNPN and SVGIG (reference sequence). V lost 0 bases to trimming and J lost 4 bases, with 12 bases between them. In nucleotides, the CDR3 is TGTGCCTGGAGTGTAGTAAGGGGGAGCACCGGGGAGCTGTTTTTT. Residues: CAWSVVRGSTGELFF.

This clonotype has more than one count but fewer than ten. J is TRBJ2-1 and V is TRBV6-2 or TRBV6-3; 14 nucleotides agree with TRBD2. The CDR3 consists of 14 residues. Germline lookup yields CDR1 MNHEY and CDR2 SVGEGT. The V segment lost 11 bases and the J segment 6 bases; nucleotides outside the gene matches: 6. The CDR3 DNA is TGTGCCTCCCAGACTAGCGGGAGGGTCAATGAGCAGTTCTTC. Amino acids: CASQTSGRVNEQFF.

This clonotype showed up many times. This chain links TRBV3-1 with TRBJ1-1; a weak D match, TRBD1 (5 bases). CDR3 length: 13 residues. Germline V gives CDR1 LGHDT, CDR2 YNNKEL (reference sequence). The ends were cut back, 6 bases at V and 6 bases at J, with 14 bases in the middle. In nucleotides, the CDR3 is TGTGCCAGCAGTCATCGACAGCATCCTGAAGCTTTCTTT. Its protein product is CASSHRQHPEAFF.

The chain joins TRBV12-3 or TRBV12-4 to TRBJ1-5; the D is unclear. V shed 6 bases and J shed 7 bases, with 7 bases lying between them. The CDR3 consists of 11 residues. CDR3 sequence (DNA): TGTGCCAGCAGGGCGAGCCAGCCCCAGCATTTT. Translated, it gives CASRASQPQHF.

CDR3 protein: CASSFVGQGRTSGSGKAKNIQYF. For the CDR3, the DNA is TGTGCCAGCAGTTTTGTCGGTCAGGGTCGGACTAGCGGGAGTGGGAAGGCCAAAAACATTCAGTACTTC. The J gene is TRBJ2-4, the V gene TRBV6-1, with TRBD2 matching 13 bases. With 5 bases clipped from V and 1 base from J, the junction kept 23 bases outside the gene matches. The CDR3 has 23 residues. CDR1 and CDR2 from the germline V gene are MNHNS and SASEGT.

This clonotype was detected many times. The chain links TRBV24-1 to TRBJ2-3, with a possible D match to TRBD2 (5 bases). Germline CDR1 reads KGHDR; CDR2 reads SFDVKD. The CDR3 is made up of 16 amino acids. The germline V and J ends were trimmed by 1 base and 1 base, with 11 bases remaining between them. Here the CDR3 reads CATSDFRGAGTDTQYF. In DNA form, the CDR3 reads TGTGCCACCAGTGATTTCCGGGGAGCGGGCACAGATACGCAGTATTTT.

This clonotype was counted between two and nine times. The J gene is TRBJ2-7, the V gene TRBV28; tentatively, D is TRBD1 (7 bases). Germline V gene data show CDR1 as MDHEN and CDR2 as SYDVKM. The V end was cut by 1 base, the J end by 6 bases, with 13 bases between. CDR3 length equals 14 residues. CDR3 residues: CASSLYGRGAEQYF. Written as DNA, the CDR3 is TGTGCCAGCAGTTTATATGGCAGGGGGGCCGAGCAGTACTTC. Looking up the rest from reference TRBV28 and TRBJ2-7 gives the full variable domain: DVKVTQSSRYLVKRTGEKVFLECVQDMDHENMFWYRQDPGLGLRLIYFSYDVKMKEKGDIPEGYSVSREKKERFSLILESASTNQTSMYLCASSLYGRGAEQYFGPGTRLTVT.

The CDR3 is CASGMWEQYF. For the CDR3, the DNA is TGTGCGTCCGGGATGTGGGAGCAGTACTTC. J is TRBJ2-7 and V is TRBV28, with D perhaps matching TRBD2 (5 bases). The CDR3 totals 10 residues. From germline, CDR1 is MDHEN and CDR2 SYDVKM.

This clonotype was observed a handful of times. The rearrangement links TRBV12-3 or TRBV12-4 to TRBJ2-2; D unclear. Trimming removed 6 bases at V and 1 base at J, with 12 bases between. This CDR3 has 15 residues. This CDR3 reads CASSFKRKNTGELFF. For the CDR3, the DNA is TGTGCCAGCAGCTTTAAAAGGAAGAACACCGGGGAGCTGTTTTTT.

This clonotype came up a few times. This chain joins TRBV10-3 and TRBJ1-1; 7 bases are shared with TRBD1. The germline V gene encodes CDR1 ENHRY and CDR2 SYGVKD. The CDR3 contains 14 residues. The trim removed 3 bases at V and 4 bases at J, leaving 5 bases unmatched. CDR3 in amino acids: CAISDRGASTEAFF. The CDR3 DNA reads as TGTGCCATCAGTGACAGGGGGGCGAGCACTGAAGCTTTCTTT.

In its sample, this clonotype was seen many times. The rearrangement joins TRBV6-5 to TRBJ2-1; 9 positions match TRBD2. The germline V gene has CDR1 MNHEY and CDR2 SVGAGI. This CDR3 has 17 residues. The junction had 6 bases not matched to a gene; V was cut back by 2 bases and J by 1 base. This chain's CDR3 is CASSYHVSGSSYNEQFF. The CDR3 coding sequence is TGTGCCAGCAGTTACCACGTTAGCGGGAGTTCCTACAATGAGCAGTTCTTC.

This clonotype was seen at least ten times. The chain links TRBV11-2 to TRBJ2-1, with 7 bases identical to TRBD2. CDR3 length: 16 residues. J lost 10 bases, V lost 5 bases, and 17 bases had no gene match. The germline V gene encodes CDR1 SGHAT and CDR2 FQNNGV. The CDR3 spells CASSPRASGSSKEQFF. CDR3 in DNA: TGTGCCAGCAGCCCGCGAGCTAGCGGATCGTCAAAGGAGCAGTTCTTC.

The chain employs TRBV30 and TRBJ2-5; TRBD1 matches 10 bases. The J segment lost 5 bases and the V segment lost 2 bases, leaving 8 bases of the junction unmatched. This CDR3 contains 15 residues. The V gene's germline CDR1 is GTSNPN and CDR2 SVGIG (reference sequence). DNA of the CDR3: TGTGCCTGGAGTCCGGGACAGGGGAGGTGGGAGACCCAGTACTTC. Its protein is CAWSPGQGRWETQYF.

This clonotype was observed at least ten times. V gene TRBV6-1 combines with J gene TRBJ2-1, with 7 bases lining up with TRBD1. Germline CDR1 reads MNHNS; CDR2 reads SASEGT. V shed 5 bases, J shed 7 bases, and the junction held 11 bases outside the gene matches. The CDR3 length is 15 residues. The CDR3 loop reads CASSSDRVLGNEQFF. CDR3 DNA sequence: TGTGCCAGCAGTTCCGACAGGGTTTTAGGAAATGAGCAGTTCTTC.

This clonotype was observed many times. The chain employs TRBV18 and TRBJ2-7; D is undetermined. The V and J ends lost 6 bases and 0 bases respectively, with 12 bases between them. The CDR3 is 14 amino acids. The germline CDR1 and CDR2 sequences are KGHSH and LQKENI. CDR3 protein: CASSPQTTSYEQYF. For the CDR3, the DNA is TGTGCCAGCTCCCCCCAAACCACCTCCTACGAGCAGTACTTC.

This clonotype has only a few counts. The chain combines TRBV15 with TRBJ1-1; possibly TRBD1 for D (6 bases). V lost 0 bases and J 1 base, leaving 12 bases between the germline ends. The CDR3 runs 16 residues. CDR1 is LNHNV, CDR2 YYDKDF, per germline (reference sequence). This chain's CDR3 is CATSRDRARGNTEAFF. Written as DNA, the CDR3 is TGTGCCACCAGCAGAGATCGGGCCAGGGGGAACACTGAAGCTTTCTTT.

This clonotype was detected a few times. The chain uses TRBV30 and TRBJ2-4, with TRBD2 matching over 8 bases. The ends lost 2 bases at V and 3 bases at J; junction bases unmatched: 6. Germline values: CDR1 GTSNPN, CDR2 SVGIG (reference sequence). The CDR3 runs to 15 residues. The CDR3 region is CAWSPPGGGKNIQYF. For the CDR3, the DNA is TGTGCCTGGAGTCCCCCCGGGGGGGGCAAAAACATTCAGTACTTC. The variable domain in full, with the rest retrieved from reference TRBV30 and TRBJ2-4, is SQTIHQWPATLVQPVGSPLSLECTVEGTSNPNLYWYRQAAGRGLQLLFYSVGIGQISSEVPQNLSASRPQDRQFILSSKKLLLSDSGFYLCAWSPPGGGKNIQYFGAGTRLSVL.

A word on this clonotype: A single base separates this from a much larger clone, so it may be a read error. The chain couples TRBV12-3 or TRBV12-4 to TRBJ1-5; TRBD1 agrees at 7 bases. The CDR3 runs 16 residues. V lost 2 bases and J lost 5; bases outside the gene matches: 9. CDR3 protein: CASSLLATGSDQPQHF. Here the CDR3 DNA reads TGTGCCAGCAGTTTACTAGCGACAGGGAGCGATCAGCCCCAGCATTTT.